Presented here are 28 T cell receptor beta chains from one specimen sequenced in a study of blood T cell repertoires in COVID-19. Assay used: immunoSEQ multiplex PCR; TCRdb lists only in-frame clones, some missing. Of a few hundred thousand clones listed, less than 90% were seen once; the top ten hold 15% to 20%. The specimen was peripheral blood. These receptors originate from a man aged 30 to 45 with active or convalescent COVID-19.

This chain joins TRBV27 and TRBJ2-1, with TRBD2 matching 14 bases. In germline, CDR1 is MNHEY, CDR2 SMNVEV (reference sequence). Trimming took 4 bases from V and 8 from J; bases not matched to a gene: 10. The CDR3 totals 17 residues. The CDR3 region is CASSSLTSGRGQYEQFF. The CDR3 region has the DNA TGTGCCAGCAGTTCCTTGACTAGCGGGAGGGGTCAATATGAGCAGTTCTTC.

This chain joins TRBV23-1 and TRBJ1-4; possibly TRBD1 for D (6 bases). TRBV23-1 is classed as an ORF, of uncertain function. The CDR3 runs 17 residues. The V gene lost 8 bases and the J gene lost 0 bases, with 19 bases spanning the gap. The CDR3: CASLKAQGRATNEKLFF. The CDR3 DNA follows: TGCGCCAGCCTAAAGGCACAGGGCAGGGCAACTAATGAAAAACTGTTTTTT.

V usage is TRBV2 and J usage is TRBJ1-4; TRBD1 matches at 10 bases. The CDR3 covers 15 residues. Germline loops: CDR1 SNHLY, CDR2 FYNNEI. J was trimmed by 8 bases and V by 6 bases; bases with no gene match: 9. The DNA for the CDR3 is TGTGCCAGCAGGGGGACAGGGGTGGGTGTAGAAAAACTGTTTTTT. This gives the protein CASRGTGVGVEKLFF.

The chain uses TRBV27 and TRBJ2-5, with D perhaps TRBD2 (6 bases). Looked up from germline, CDR1 is MNHEY and CDR2 is SMNVEV (reference sequence). The length of the CDR3 is 14 residues. Trimming stripped 4 bases from V and 1 base from J, with 10 bases between. DNA for the CDR3: TGTGCCAGCAGTTATCGGGAGCCCCAAGAGACCCAGTACTTC. This codes for CASSYREPQETQYF.

This chain joins TRBV15 and TRBJ1-3; perhaps TRBD1 as D (6 bases). CDR3 size: 13 residues. Between the trimmed V and J ends, which lost 9 bases and 9 bases, there was a span of 18 bases. Germline CDR1 and CDR2: LNHNV and YYDKDF (reference sequence). CDR3 protein: CATTRVGRGTIYF. DNA of the CDR3: TGTGCCACAACCAGGGTGGGCAGGGGCACCATATATTTT.

The gene calls are TRBV6-6 and TRBJ1-2; perhaps TRBD1 as D (5 bases). The CDR3 sequence is 14 residues long. CDR1 MNHNY and CDR2 SVGAGI come from the germline V gene (reference sequence). The V end lost 5 bases, the J end lost 5 bases, and 15 bases lay between the germline ends. In nucleotides, the CDR3 is TGTGCCAGCAGTAGCTCAGGGAAGGAGTATGGCTACACCTTC. As protein: CASSSSGKEYGYTF.

The rearrangement uses TRBV28 and TRBJ1-1; 9 bases line up with TRBD1. The germline V gene has CDR1 MDHEN and CDR2 SYDVKM. This CDR3 has 12 amino acids. Trimming at V came to 3 bases and at J to 9 bases, leaving 2 bases not matched to a gene. The CDR3 spells CASSFGTGKAFF. The CDR3 DNA is TGTGCCAGCAGTTTTGGGACAGGGAAAGCTTTCTTT. The full variable domain, with the rest looked up from reference TRBV28 and TRBJ1-1, is DVKVTQSSRYLVKRTGEKVFLECVQDMDHENMFWYRQDPGLGLRLIYFSYDVKMKEKGDIPEGYSVSREKKERFSLILESASTNQTSMYLCASSFGTGKAFFGQGTRLTVV.

The V call is TRBV6-5, the J call TRBJ1-1; D gene ambiguous. CDR3 length equals 15 residues. Germline CDR1 reads MNHEY; CDR2 reads SVGAGI. V gave up 2 bases and J gave up 0 bases, with 10 bases separating them. CDR3 DNA sequence: TGTGCCAGCAGTTACGAGGCCAACCTGAACACTGAAGCTTTCTTT. Protein sequence: CASSYEANLNTEAFF.

This clone was seen more than once but under ten times. The chain combines TRBV7-9 with TRBJ2-7; D is unclear. The CDR3 runs 12 residues. The germline V gene has CDR1 SEHNR and CDR2 FQNEAQ (reference sequence). Trimming pared 2 bases from V and 3 bases from J, leaving 5 bases between. The CDR3 DNA is TGTGCCAGCAGCTTATCCAGCTACGAGCAGTACTTC. This sequence encodes CASSLSSYEQYF.

This rearrangement joins TRBV30 to TRBJ1-4, with a tentative D call TRBD1 (6 bases). The CDR3 runs 15 residues. Between the trimmed V and J ends, which lost 2 bases and 8 bases, there was a span of 18 bases. The germline gives CDR1 GTSNPN, CDR2 SVGIG (reference sequence). CDR3 DNA: TGTGCCTGGAGTCATCCCGGACAGCAGGAAGAAAAACTGTTTTTT. Protein: CAWSHPGQQEEKLFF.

The rearrangement links TRBV9 to TRBJ2-7, with no clear D. V shed 0 bases and J shed 1 base, with 8 bases lying between them. Per the germline V gene, CDR1 is SGDLS and CDR2 is YYNGEE. The length of the CDR3 is 14 residues. Written as DNA, the CDR3 is TGTGCCAGCAGCGTAGACAGTCTATCCTACGAGCAGTACTTC. The encoded protein is CASSVDSLSYEQYF.

The CDR3: CASSQEGQGVWSPLHF. In DNA, the CDR3 is TGTGCCAGCAGCCAAGAGGGACAGGGGGTTTGGTCACCCCTCCACTTT. This chain links TRBV14 with TRBJ1-6, with 11 nucleotides matching TRBD1. The CDR3 is made up of 16 amino acids. Germline CDR1 and CDR2: SGHDN and FVKESK. V dropped 0 bases and J dropped 10; count of bases not matched to a gene: 5.

This clone was observed a few times. The gene calls are TRBV30 and TRBJ2-1; tentatively, D is TRBD1 (6 bases). The CDR3 sequence is 14 residues long. Between the trimmed V and J ends, which lost 6 bases and 10 bases, there was a span of 22 bases. Germline-derived CDR1 and CDR2 are GTSNPN and SVGIG (reference sequence). CDR3 in DNA: TGTGCCTGCGACAACACGACACCCGGGACAGAGCAGTTCTTC. Translating gives CACDNTTPGTEQFF.

The chain carries TRBV7-2 and TRBJ2-5; 12 nucleotides agree with TRBD2. V lost 3 bases and J lost 2; bases outside the gene matches: 7. This CDR3 has 17 amino acids. CDR1 is SGHTA and CDR2 is FQGNSA in the germline V gene. CDR3 nucleotide sequence: TGTGCCAGCAGCTTCCGACTAGCGGGAGCTGGACAAGAGACCCAGTACTTC. Amino acid sequence: CASSFRLAGAGQETQYF.

The chain combines TRBV6-2 or TRBV6-3 with TRBJ1-1, with a possible D match to TRBD1 (6 bases). V was cut by 6 bases and J by 5 bases, with 16 bases left in between. Germline CDR1 and CDR2: MNHEY and SVGEGT. This CDR3 spans 14 amino acids. The chain's CDR3 is CASSSSGTKTEAFF. The CDR3 DNA reads TGTGCCAGCAGCAGCTCAGGGACAAAGACTGAAGCTTTCTTT.

The chain employs TRBV3-1 (or the pseudogene TRBV3-2) and TRBJ2-7, with a weak D call TRBD1 (6 bases). V was cut by 4 bases and J by 2 bases, with 21 bases left in between. The germline V gene has CDR1 LGHDT and CDR2 YNNKEL (reference sequence). The CDR3 has 17 amino acids. This CDR3 is CASSPLRGGAATYEQYF. The CDR3 coding sequence is TGTGCCAGCAGCCCTCTAAGAGGGGGAGCGGCCACCTACGAGCAGTACTTC.

CDR3 nucleotides: TGTGCCAGCAGCCGATCCAGGGGGCCCGGGGCCAACGTCCTGACTTTC. It translates to CASSRSRGPGANVLTF. The gene calls are TRBV27 and TRBJ2-6; 8 bases are a match to TRBD1. V dropped 6 bases and J dropped 4; count of bases not matched to a gene: 8. Germline V gives CDR1 MNHEY, CDR2 SMNVEV (reference sequence). The CDR3 is 16 residues long.

This chain joins TRBV4-3 and TRBJ2-2; 8 bases match TRBD2. Germline V gives CDR1 LGHNA, CDR2 YSLEER. V gave up 1 base and J gave up 4 bases; unmatched junction bases: 5. The length of the CDR3 is 16 residues. The CDR3 here is CASSQVLAGPTGELFF. The CDR3 DNA reads TGCGCCAGCAGCCAAGTTCTAGCGGGCCCCACCGGGGAGCTGTTTTTT.

The chain recombines TRBV19 with TRBJ1-2, with 8 bases lining up with TRBD1. Germline loops: CDR1 LNHDA, CDR2 SQIVND (reference sequence). The CDR3 is made up of 12 amino acids. The junction had 3 bases not matched to a gene; V was cut back by 6 bases and J by 6 bases. CDR3 in DNA: TGTGCCAGTAGACACAGGGGGGATGGCTACACCTTC. Its protein product is CASRHRGDGYTF.

This chain links TRBV7-2 with TRBJ2-6; the D is unclear. Trimming took 2 bases from V and 2 from J, leaving 7 bases between them. The CDR3 has 15 residues. The germline CDR1 and CDR2 sequences are SGHTA and FQGNSA. The CDR3 DNA is TGTGCCAGCAGCTTAAGTAGTGCTGGGGCCAACGTCCTGACTTTC. Residues: CASSLSSAGANVLTF.

J is TRBJ1-1 and V is TRBV2; TRBD1 matches 11 bases. J gave up 6 bases and V 4 bases, and 7 bases lay outside the gene matches. The CDR3 has 15 residues. The germline CDR1 and CDR2 sequences are SNHLY and FYNNEI. The DNA for the CDR3 is TGTGCCAGCAGTGGGACAGGGGGCTTGACGGCTGAAGCTTTCTTT. It translates to CASSGTGGLTAEAFF. The variable domain in full, with the rest retrieved from reference TRBV2 and TRBJ1-1, is EPEVTQTPSHQVTQMGQEVILRCVPISNHLYFYWYRQILGQKVEFLVSFYNNEISEKSEIFDDQFSVERPDGSNFTLKIRSTKLEDSAMYFCASSGTGGLTAEAFFGQGTRLTVV.

The chain uses TRBV6-5 and TRBJ2-7, with D unclear. Deletions cut 2 bases from V and 0 bases from J, with 8 bases between. This CDR3 spans 14 amino acids. The germline CDR1 and CDR2 sequences are MNHEY and SVGAGI. CDR3 amino acids: CASSYRLSSYEQYF. The CDR3 coding sequence is TGTGCCAGCAGTTACAGACTTAGCTCCTACGAGCAGTACTTC.

This clone appeared once. The J gene is TRBJ1-1, the V gene TRBV29-1; 9 nucleotides line up with TRBD1. Germline V gives CDR1 SQVTM, CDR2 ANQGSEA. The CDR3 length is 13 residues. V was pared by 6 bases and J by 0 bases, with 2 bases of the junction left unmatched. The chain's CDR3 is CSVDRGMNTEAFF. CDR3 in DNA: TGCAGCGTGGACAGGGGCATGAACACTGAAGCTTTCTTT.

This chain joins TRBV6-5 and TRBJ1-1; D is unresolved. This CDR3 has 11 residues. V was clipped by 5 bases and J by 11 bases, with 12 bases between them. The germline CDR1 and CDR2 sequences are MNHEY and SVGAGI. In nucleotides, the CDR3 is TGTGCCAGCAGTCTTGGGTCGGGGGCTTTCTTT. This translates into CASSLGSGAFF.

CDR3 DNA: TGCGCCAGCACCCCCGGGACAGGGGGCATCTATGAGCAGTTCTTC. As protein: CASTPGTGGIYEQFF. The V call is TRBV5-1, the J call TRBJ2-1; 12 bases line up with TRBD1. Germline V gene data show CDR1 as SGHRS and CDR2 as YFSETQ. The junction had 9 bases not matched to a gene; V was cut back by 6 bases and J by 8 bases. This CDR3 is 15 amino acids long.

This clone was detected only once. V is TRBV11-3 and J is TRBJ2-7; 7 bases match TRBD2. V was clipped by 1 base and J by 6 bases; unmatched bases: 6. This CDR3 has 14 residues. CDR1 is SGHNT and CDR2 is YENEEA in the germline V gene. The CDR3 here is CASSLGREGSEQYF. The DNA of the CDR3 is TGTGCCAGCAGCTTAGGCAGGGAGGGCTCCGAGCAGTACTTC.

There are a few counts of this clone. This CDR3 is CASSLRHSGGGYEQYF. CDR3 coding DNA: TGTGCCAGCAGCTTACGTCACAGCGGGGGCGGTTACGAGCAGTACTTC. The rearrangement links TRBV7-2 to TRBJ2-7; 8 bases map to TRBD2. Germline V gene sequence: CDR1 SGHTA, CDR2 FQGNSA. The CDR3 has 16 residues. V dropped 2 bases and J dropped 4; count of bases not matched to a gene: 10.

The chain employs TRBV28 and TRBJ1-6; the D gene is possibly TRBD1 (5 bases). CDR3 size: 16 residues. V was clipped by 5 bases and J by 5 bases, with 16 bases between them. Germline CDR1 is MDHEN and CDR2 is SYDVKM. This chain's CDR3 is CASSAGDREDNSPLHF. The CDR3 DNA is TGTGCCAGCAGTGCTGGCGACAGAGAAGATAATTCACCCCTCCACTTT. The full variable domain, rest sourced from reference TRBV28 and TRBJ1-6, is DVKVTQSSRYLVKRTGEKVFLECVQDMDHENMFWYRQDPGLGLRLIYFSYDVKMKEKGDIPEGYSVSREKKERFSLILESASTNQTSMYLCASSAGDREDNSPLHFGNGTRLTVT.